These 13 T cell receptor beta chains were sequenced from one sample in a study of CD8 T cells in Susac syndrome. Random hexamers were used to reverse transcribe an amount of about 0.45 to 1 ug RNA. TCRdb re-analysed the immunoSEQ multiplex PCR reads in MiXCR, keeping a single row per CDR3 protein. The table lists about 200,000 distinct CDR3 sequences, nearly 95% of them singletons. The sequenced material came from CD4+ T cells from PBMCs. These receptors all stem from a human donor with multiple sclerosis.

The rearrangement joins TRBV15 to TRBJ2-1, with D perhaps matching TRBD1 or TRBD2 (7 bases each). CDR3 length: 15 amino acids. Per germline, CDR1 LNHNV and CDR2 YYDKDF (reference sequence). Trimming took 5 bases from V and 7 from J, leaving 18 bases between them. CDR3 coding DNA: TGTGCCACCAGCGCCCACCGACAGGGAGGGAATGAGCAGTTCTTC. This gives the protein CATSAHRQGGNEQFF.

The chain combines TRBV29-1 with TRBJ2-7; D is perhaps TRBD1 (7 bases). Trimming removed 4 bases at V and 4 bases at J, with 17 bases between. This CDR3 region has 14 residues. Germline values: CDR1 SQVTM, CDR2 ANQGSEA. The CDR3 DNA follows: TGCAGCGTTGGGACTAAGGGACAGCTTTACGAGCAGTACTTC. Its protein product is CSVGTKGQLYEQYF.

This rearrangement joins TRBV6-5 to TRBJ2-7; D is ambiguous. CDR3 length equals 14 residues. Germline-derived CDR1 and CDR2 are MNHEY and SVGAGI. Between the trimmed V and J ends, which lost 2 bases and 4 bases, there was a span of 12 bases. Here the CDR3 DNA reads TGTGCCAGCAGTTACAGCAGAAAATCGTACGAGCAGTACTTC. It specifies CASSYSRKSYEQYF.

This rearrangement joins TRBV3-1 to TRBJ1-4, with a possible D match to TRBD1 (6 bases). V shed 7 bases and J shed 5 bases, with 17 bases lying between them. This CDR3 comprises 15 residues. Germline V CDR1 and CDR2: LGHDT, YNNKEL (reference sequence). CDR3 nucleotide sequence: TGTGCCAGCATCCCTCCACGGACAGAGAATGAAAAACTGTTTTTT. It encodes CASIPPRTENEKLFF.

This chain's CDR3 is CASSSRQGRETQYF. As DNA, the CDR3 is TGTGCCAGCAGCTCTAGGCAAGGTCGCGAGACCCAGTACTTC. The chain couples TRBV3-1 to TRBJ2-5; D uncertain. CDR3 length: 14 residues. Trimming left V 5 bases short and J 5 bases short, with 15 bases between. Germline-derived CDR1 and CDR2 are LGHDT and YNNKEL (reference sequence).

The chain employs TRBV30 and TRBJ2-7; 7 bases align to TRBD1. V shed 2 bases and J 9 bases; nucleotides not matched to a gene: 7. Per germline, CDR1 GTSNPN and CDR2 SVGIG (reference sequence). The length of the CDR3 is 12 residues. The DNA of the CDR3 is TGTGCCTGGAGTCCCCAGGGGGTCCCGCAGTACTTC. Translation gives CAWSPQGVPQYF.

The chain combines TRBV12-3 or TRBV12-4 with TRBJ2-7, with unresolved D. CDR3 length: 12 residues. V lost 0 bases and J 5 bases, leaving 5 bases between the germline ends. The CDR3 nucleotides read TGTGCCAGCAGTTTAGCCGTACACGAGCAGTACTTC. It yields the protein CASSLAVHEQYF.

The V and J genes are TRBV9 and TRBJ2-7; 8 nucleotides match TRBD1. V shed 0 bases and J 4 bases; nucleotides not matched to a gene: 6. This CDR3 has 15 amino acids. CDR1 is SGDLS, CDR2 YYNGEE, per germline. This CDR3 reads CASSVAGTGIYEQYF. DNA of the CDR3: TGTGCCAGCAGCGTAGCTGGGACAGGTATTTACGAGCAGTACTTC. The full variable domain, completed using reference TRBV9 and TRBJ2-7, is DSGVTQTPKHLITATGQRVTLRCSPRSGDLSVYWYQQSLDQGLQFLIQYYNGEERAKGNILERFSAQQFPDLHSELNLSSLELGDSALYFCASSVAGTGIYEQYFGPGTRLTVT.

This clonotype showed up just once. V usage is TRBV5-4 and J usage is TRBJ1-6; the D gene is possibly TRBD1 (6 bases). Germline CDR1 SGHNT, CDR2 YYREEE (reference sequence). The CDR3 sequence is 15 residues long. V was trimmed by 4 bases and J by 6 bases, leaving 14 bases between them. The CDR3 bases are TGTGCCAGCAGCCTCGGACAGCAATTTAATTCACCCCTCCACTTT. This sequence encodes CASSLGQQFNSPLHF.

The chain combines TRBV5-1 with TRBJ2-1, with 11 nucleotides matching TRBD1. Losses at the gene ends were 0 bases for V and 7 bases for J; bases not matched to a gene: 3. Germline V lookup: CDR1 SGHRS, CDR2 YFSETQ. CDR3 length: 15 residues. DNA of the CDR3: TGCGCCAGCAGCTTGGTTGGGACAGGGGGGAATGAGCAGTTCTTC. Translation gives CASSLVGTGGNEQFF.

This chain links TRBV11-2 with TRBJ2-7, with D possibly being TRBD1 or TRBD2 (5 bases each). Germline lookup yields CDR1 SGHAT and CDR2 FQNNGV. The CDR3 has 14 amino acids. V lost 5 bases, J lost 0 bases, and 11 bases lay in between. The CDR3, as DNA: TGTGCCAGCAGCAGAGGGGACGGCTCCTACGAGCAGTACTTC. Translating it yields CASSRGDGSYEQYF.

The rearrangement uses TRBV14 and TRBJ1-1; no firm D call. CDR3 length: 12 residues. Germline V gives CDR1 SGHDN, CDR2 FVKESK. V was clipped by 0 bases and J by 11 bases, with 10 bases between them. The DNA for the CDR3 is TGTGCCAGCAGCCAAGAGCCCCTGCGGGCTTTCTTT. This sequence encodes CASSQEPLRAFF.

This chain uses TRBV7-9 with TRBJ1-1, with unresolved D. The V gene lost 1 base and the J gene lost 1 base, with 4 bases spanning the gap. CDR1 and CDR2 from the germline V gene are SEHNR and FQNEAQ (reference sequence). The CDR3 extends over 13 amino acids. The CDR3 region has the DNA TGTGCCAGCAGCTTAGAGGCGAACACTGAAGCTTTCTTT. As protein: CASSLEANTEAFF.